A single sample gave rise to the 10 T cell receptor beta chains below, sequenced in a study of cytomegalovirus exposure and HLA in healthy donors. 60 Vbeta and 13 Jbeta primers were used in PCR. Assay used: immunoSEQ multiplex PCR; TCRdb lists only in-frame clones, some missing. The data contain about 120,000 clones, roughly 78% of them singletons. Specimen: PBMCs. Receptors were obtained from a young man in good health and CMV-seronegative.

This clone was observed a single time. The chain has TRBV4-3 and TRBJ2-1; 8 bases agree with TRBD2. The V segment lost 4 bases and the J segment 6 bases; nucleotides outside the gene matches: 8. This CDR3 comprises 15 residues. The V gene's germline CDR1 is LGHNA and CDR2 YSLEER. Written as DNA, the CDR3 is TGCGCCAGCAGCCGATGGACTAGCCGGGGCAATGAGCAGTTCTTC. Protein product: CASSRWTSRGNEQFF.

The chain carries TRBV11-3 and TRBJ2-7; 8 bases are shared with TRBD1. In germline, CDR1 is SGHNT, CDR2 YENEEA. The CDR3 is 13 residues long. V shed 1 base and J 6 bases; nucleotides not matched to a gene: 2. As DNA, the CDR3 is TGTGCCAGCAGCTTAGCAGGGGGCGGCGAGCAGTACTTC. Translating it yields CASSLAGGGEQYF.

This clone has more than one count but fewer than ten. This chain links TRBV29-1 with TRBJ2-7; 8 bases agree with TRBD1. Trimming removed 1 base from V and 5 bases from J; junction bases left unmatched: 13. The germline V gene has CDR1 SQVTM and CDR2 ANQGSEA. The CDR3 runs to 16 residues. Here the CDR3 DNA reads TGCAGCGTTGAAGGGGTAGCAGGGGGCGGAGGGGACGAGCAGTACTTC. Encoded protein: CSVEGVAGGGGDEQYF.

This clone has more than one count but fewer than ten. V usage is TRBV5-8 and J usage is TRBJ1-5; 11 bases are shared with TRBD1. Trimming cost V 4 bases and J 7 bases; bases outside gene matches: 10. The CDR3 loop spans 16 amino acids. Germline values: CDR1 SGHTS, CDR2 YDEGEE. CDR3 bases: TGTGCCAGCAGCATCGGGACAGGGGGACTGAGCCAGCCCCAGCATTTT. It specifies CASSIGTGGLSQPQHF. Together with reference TRBV5-8 and TRBJ1-5, the CDR3 gives the full variable domain: EAGVTQSPTHLIKTRGQQATLRCSPISGHTSVYWYQQALGLGLQFLLWYDEGEERNRGNFPPRFSGRQFPNYSSELNVNALELEDSALYLCASSIGTGGLSQPQHFGDGTRLSIL.

V and J are TRBV7-2 and TRBJ2-5; D gene uncertain. The ends were cut back, 5 bases at V and 5 bases at J, with 18 bases in the middle. Germline CDR1 reads SGHTA; CDR2 reads FQGNSA. This CDR3 comprises 15 residues. In nucleotides, the CDR3 is TGTGCCAGCAGCCCGAGCTCCCGCGAGATGGAGACCCAGTACTTC. It codes for CASSPSSREMETQYF.

This clone has only one observation. The chain couples TRBV19 to TRBJ1-3, with D perhaps TRBD1 (5 bases). V lost 7 bases and J lost 1, with 11 bases in between. This CDR3 spans 14 amino acids. Germline lookup yields CDR1 LNHDA and CDR2 SQIVND (reference sequence). The CDR3 loop reads CASTRGTSGNTIYF. CDR3 in DNA: TGTGCCAGTACCCGGGGGACTTCTGGAAACACCATATATTTT.

The chain has TRBV5-1 and TRBJ2-1; 14 nucleotides match TRBD2. CDR3 length equals 20 residues. V was pared by 3 bases and J by 4 bases, with 15 bases of the junction left unmatched. The germline V gene encodes CDR1 SGHRS and CDR2 YFSETQ. This chain's CDR3 is CASSSMGTSGSGSAYNEQFF. CDR3 DNA: TGCGCCAGCAGCTCTATGGGGACTAGCGGGAGTGGGTCTGCTTACAATGAGCAGTTCTTC.

The chain joins TRBV18 to TRBJ2-1; the D gene is possibly TRBD1 (5 bases). V lost 3 bases to trimming and J lost 0 bases, with 12 bases between them. This CDR3 contains 16 residues. The germline gives CDR1 KGHSH, CDR2 LQKENI. CDR3 loop: CASSPPGQSSYNEQFF. The CDR3 DNA sequence: TGTGCCAGCTCACCCCCAGGGCAAAGCTCCTACAATGAGCAGTTCTTC.

The chain joins TRBV6-1 to TRBJ2-5; 7 nucleotides align to TRBD2. The J call may be incorrect, as the DNA end agrees better with TRBJ2-7. Germline V lookup: CDR1 MNHNS, CDR2 SASEGT. This CDR3 contains 15 residues. CDR3 sequence reads: CASSEWDGRSYEQYF. As DNA, the CDR3 is TGTGCCAGCAGTGAATGGGACGGGAGGTCCTACGAGCAGTACTTC.

This chain uses TRBV27 with TRBJ1-2; TRBD1 matches 8 bases. There are 16 residues in the CDR3. Germline-derived CDR1 and CDR2 are MNHEY and SMNVEV (reference sequence). The trim removed 0 bases at V and 6 bases at J, leaving 9 bases unmatched. In DNA, the CDR3 is TGTGCCAGCAGTTTATCAACCCGGACAGGGAGGGATGGCTACACCTTC. This translates into CASSLSTRTGRDGYTF.